This T cell receptor beta chain was recorded in a study of low-dose radiotherapy and immunotherapy resistance in tumors. Turning to the study itself: Every day for four cycles from cycle 1 day 1, patients took 300 mg of oral aspirin.

CDR1 is GTSNPN and CDR2 is SVGIG in the germline V gene (reference sequence). This CDR3 spans 14 amino acids. The V end lost 1 base, the J end lost 5 bases, and 9 bases lay between the germline ends. This clonotype was found a few times. Time point reported: before trial treatment. With TRAV- and TRBV-specific primers, first-strand cDNA was made, covering the alpha and beta chains. Amplification of TCRs used a constant-region primer and V-primer adapter for approximately 19 PCR cycles. TCRdb re-derived calls from the reads in MiXCR, one entry per CDR3 protein. Of 85,000 to 95,000 distinct CDR3 sequences listed, more than 8% are singletons.

This sequence originates from a male donor with prostate cancer. The J gene is TRBJ1-6, the V gene TRBV30; D ambiguous. The sequenced sample was PBMCs, obtained before treatment. The DNA of the CDR3 is TGTGCCTGGAGTGCCGGGCAGCATAATTCACCCCTCCACTTT. It encodes CAWSAGQHNSPLHF.